Only a few counts were recorded for the clone carrying this TCR beta chain. In germline, CDR1 is SEHNR, CDR2 FQNEAQ (reference sequence). Trimming removed 5 bases from V and 3 bases from J, with 20 bases in between. This CDR3 contains 16 residues. The data were obtained in a study of molecular identifiers for immune sequencing clone quantification. Sorted naive CD8 T cells, roughly 17,000 to 1,100,000, were sequenced from 10%, 30% or 50% RNA. Previously described methods and listed TCR primers produced bulk TCR libraries. MiXCR, applied by TCRdb to the PCR reads, yields one record per CDR3 protein. The table lists roughly 300,000 distinct CDR3 sequences, 24% of them singletons, with about 0.74% in the top ten.

This clonotype originated in a human donor in good health. Some libraries in this study had Jurkat cell RNA spiked in. Sequenced material: naive CD8+ T cells from blood, with Jurkat cell RNA spiked in. Specified subset: FACS-sorted CD8+CD4-CCR7+CD45RA+ naive T cells. The V and J genes are TRBV7-9 and TRBJ2-7; D unresolved. CDR3 sequence (DNA): TGTGCCAGCAGCCCCCAAGGCGCGGCAGCAAGCTACGAGCAGTACTTC. Residues: CASSPQGAAASYEQYF.